This T cell receptor (beta chain) was sequenced in a study of T cell changes during pregnancy in multiple sclerosis. The method was immunoSEQ multiplex PCR; TCRdb's version includes in-frame clones alone and lacks a portion of them. The table has over 35,000 clones, more than 80% seen once. The V end lost 6 bases, the J end lost 1 base, and 9 bases lay between the germline ends. Looked up from germline, CDR1 is MNHEY and CDR2 is SVGAGI. The CDR3 sequence is 13 residues long. Source: peripheral blood, taken before pregnancy. This sequence originates from a female donor with multiple sclerosis, enrolled in a pregnancy study. V is TRBV6-5 and J is TRBJ1-1; the D gene is possibly TRBD1 (6 bases). The CDR3 loop is CASSQQGNTEAFF. CDR3 DNA sequence: TGTGCCAGCAGCCAACAGGGGAACACTGAAGCTTTCTTT.